Below are 8 T cell receptor beta chains sequenced from a single sample in a study of monozygotic twins with inflammatory bowel disease. TCRdb re-called the 5' RACE reads and catalogs CDR3 proteins one per entry, DNA excluded. The sample yields some 400,000 distinct CDR3 sequences, of which the top ten take up about 2.3%. Sequences were obtained from blood. The receptors originated from a human donor with ulcerative colitis or Crohn's disease, or a healthy co-twin of an affected twin (not recorded which).

The chain has TRBV20-1 and TRBJ2-4. CDR1 and CDR2 from the germline V gene are DFQATT and SNEGSKA (reference sequence). The CDR3 is made up of 16 amino acids. The CDR3: CSARVSTARAKNIQYF.

V usage is TRBV4-2 and J usage is TRBJ1-3; absent DNA, TCRdb's TRBD1 call cannot be checked. The CDR3 is 14 amino acids. Germline assignment: CDR1 LGHNA and CDR2 YNFKEQ. The CDR3 here is CASSQGDRGNTIYF.

The V and J genes are TRBV6-1 and TRBJ1-4; absent DNA, TCRdb's TRBD1 call cannot be checked. The germline V gene has CDR1 MNHNS and CDR2 SASEGT. The CDR3 is 17 residues long. The CDR3: CASKYGIGGATNEKLFF.

CDR3 region: CASGTTGGKMNTEAFF. This chain links TRBV19 with TRBJ1-1; as DNA is missing, the TRBD1 call by TCRdb cannot be tested. Germline V CDR1 and CDR2: LNHDA, SQIVND (reference sequence). This CDR3 is built from 16 residues.

The CDR3 is CASRFVGGDGELFF. The chain joins TRBV5-8 to TRBJ2-2; with no DNA, the TCRdb D assignment of TRBD2 cannot be verified. This CDR3 is 14 amino acids long. CDR1 is SGHTS, CDR2 YDEGEE, per germline.

This chain's CDR3 is CSARAGTSGGDEQFF. The chain recombines TRBV20-1 with TRBJ2-1; TCRdb selects TRBD2, and the lack of DNA leaves this call unchecked. The CDR3 is 15 residues long. Germline V CDR1 and CDR2: DFQATT, SNEGSKA (reference sequence).

The chain recombines TRBV6-1 with TRBJ1-1; TCRdb returns TRBD1, unconfirmable since there is no DNA. Germline V lookup: CDR1 MNHNS, CDR2 SASEGT. The CDR3 loop spans 14 amino acids. CDR3 protein: CASSRAGMNTEAFF.

The gene calls are TRBV19 and TRBJ1-5. Germline CDR1 LNHDA, CDR2 SQIVND (reference sequence). The CDR3 totals 13 residues. The CDR3 is CASRAGINQPQHF.